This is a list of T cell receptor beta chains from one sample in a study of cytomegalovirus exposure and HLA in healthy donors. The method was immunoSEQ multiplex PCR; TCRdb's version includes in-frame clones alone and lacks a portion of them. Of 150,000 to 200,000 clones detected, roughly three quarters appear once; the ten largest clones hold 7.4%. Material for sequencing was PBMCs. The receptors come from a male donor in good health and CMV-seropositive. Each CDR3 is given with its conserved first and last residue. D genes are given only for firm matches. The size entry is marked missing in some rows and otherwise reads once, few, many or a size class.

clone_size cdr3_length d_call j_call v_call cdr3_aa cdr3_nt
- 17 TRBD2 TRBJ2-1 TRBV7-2 CASSLAASGGPYNEQFF TGTGCCAGCAGCTTAGCGGCTAGCGGGGGACCTTACAATGAGCAGTTCTTC
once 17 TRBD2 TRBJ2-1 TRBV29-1 CSAAGTSGGGIGDEQFF TGCAGCGCCGCTGGGACTAGCGGGGGGGGCATCGGGGATGAGCAGTTCTTC
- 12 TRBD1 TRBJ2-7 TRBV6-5 CASSDRGYEQYF TGTGCCAGCAGCGACAGGGGGTACGAGCAGTACTTC
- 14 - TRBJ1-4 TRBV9 CASAKRDANEKLFF TGTGCCAGCGCCAAGCGAGATGCTAATGAAAAACTGTTTTTT
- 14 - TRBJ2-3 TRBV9 CASSVGVLTDTQYF TGTGCCAGCAGCGTAGGAGTGTTGACAGATACGCAGTATTTT
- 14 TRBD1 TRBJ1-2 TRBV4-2 CASSQGTGLYGYTF TGTGCCAGCAGCCAGGGGACAGGGCTCTATGGCTACACCTTC
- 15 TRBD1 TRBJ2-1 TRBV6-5 CASSYLGQEYNEQFF TGTGCCAGCAGTTACTTGGGACAGGAATACAATGAGCAGTTCTTC
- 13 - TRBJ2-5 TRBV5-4 CASSPGSWETQYF TGTGCCAGCAGCCCAGGGTCCTGGGAGACCCAGTACTTC
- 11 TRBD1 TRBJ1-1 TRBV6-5 CASSRDSEAFF TGTGCCAGCAGTCGGGACAGTGAAGCTTTCTTT
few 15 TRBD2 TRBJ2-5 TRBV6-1 CASSETSGGSETQYF TGTGCCAGCAGTGAGACTAGCGGGGGGAGCGAGACCCAGTACTTC
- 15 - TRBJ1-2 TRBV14 CASSQASGALYGYTF TGTGCCAGCAGCCAAGCCAGCGGGGCACTCTATGGCTACACCTTC
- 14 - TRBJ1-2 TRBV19 CASSIVDSDYGYTF TGTGCCAGTAGTATCGTGGACAGCGACTATGGCTACACCTTC
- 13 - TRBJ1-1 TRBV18 CASYPDTPSKAFF TGTGCCAGCTACCCAGACACCCCCTCGAAAGCTTTCTTT
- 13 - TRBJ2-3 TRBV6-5 CASSPGSTDTQYF TGTGCCAGCAGTCCAGGCAGCACAGATACGCAGTATTTT
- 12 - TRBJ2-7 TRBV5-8 CVSRPGTLEQYF TGTGTCAGCAGGCCCGGGACTCTCGAGCAGTACTTC
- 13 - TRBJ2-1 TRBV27 CASGAANYNEQFF TGTGCCAGCGGAGCCGCGAACTACAATGAGCAGTTCTTC
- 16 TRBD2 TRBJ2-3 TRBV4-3 CASSQIAGGRTDTQYF TGCGCCAGCAGCCAAATAGCGGGGGGGCGCACAGATACGCAGTATTTT
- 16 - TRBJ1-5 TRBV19 CASSILQGTGNQPQHF TGTGCCAGTAGTATTCTACAGGGAACAGGCAATCAGCCCCAGCATTTT
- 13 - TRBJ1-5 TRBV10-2 CASSGQNNQPQHF TGCGCCAGCAGTGGACAGAACAATCAGCCCCAGCATTTT
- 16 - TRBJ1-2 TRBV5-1 CASSRRGGEETYGYTF TGCGCCAGCAGCCGCCGGGGAGGTGAGGAGACCTATGGCTACACCTTC
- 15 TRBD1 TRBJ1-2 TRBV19 CASSKGGLVFGGYTF TGTGCCAGTAGTAAAGGGGGCCTAGTCTTTGGGGGCTACACCTTC
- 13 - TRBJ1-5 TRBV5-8 CASSSLTGQPQHF TGTGCCAGCAGCTCTTTGACAGGACAGCCCCAGCATTTT
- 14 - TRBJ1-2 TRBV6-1 CASSAGGRGNGYTF TGTGCCAGCAGTGCCGGGGGGCGCGGGAATGGCTACACCTTC
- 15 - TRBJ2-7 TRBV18 CASSRQVGVLYEQYF TGTGCCAGCTCAAGACAGGTCGGGGTGCTATACGAGCAGTACTTC
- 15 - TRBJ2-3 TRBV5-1 CASSLRGIYTDTQYF TGCGCCAGCAGCTTGCGAGGCATCTACACAGATACGCAGTATTTT
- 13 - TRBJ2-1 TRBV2 CASGRTVYNEQFF TGTGCCAGCGGACGGACTGTTTACAATGAGCAGTTCTTC
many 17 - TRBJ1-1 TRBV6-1 CASSEGWVGDGVTEAFF TGTGCCAGCAGTGAAGGATGGGTAGGGGATGGGGTCACTGAAGCTTTCTTT
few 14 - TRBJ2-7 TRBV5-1 CASSLVLEAHEQYF TGCGCCAGCAGCTTGGTTCTAGAAGCCCACGAGCAGTACTTC
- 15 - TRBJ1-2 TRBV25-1 CASSEYPGYEGGYTF TGTGCCAGCAGTGAATACCCAGGGTATGAAGGGGGCTACACCTTC
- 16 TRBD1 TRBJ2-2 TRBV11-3 CASSLTPGQGTGELFF TGTGCCAGCAGTCTGACACCGGGACAGGGGACCGGGGAGCTGTTTTTT
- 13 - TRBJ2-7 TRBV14 CASSPSLTYEQYF TGTGCCAGCAGCCCAAGCCTAACCTACGAGCAGTACTTC
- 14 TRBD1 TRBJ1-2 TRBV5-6 CASSREGQGAGYTF TGTGCCAGCAGCAGAGAAGGACAGGGCGCGGGCTACACCTTC
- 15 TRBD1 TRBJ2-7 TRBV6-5 CASSRDRVAGNEQYF TGTGCCAGCAGTAGAGACAGGGTTGCTGGGAACGAGCAGTACTTC